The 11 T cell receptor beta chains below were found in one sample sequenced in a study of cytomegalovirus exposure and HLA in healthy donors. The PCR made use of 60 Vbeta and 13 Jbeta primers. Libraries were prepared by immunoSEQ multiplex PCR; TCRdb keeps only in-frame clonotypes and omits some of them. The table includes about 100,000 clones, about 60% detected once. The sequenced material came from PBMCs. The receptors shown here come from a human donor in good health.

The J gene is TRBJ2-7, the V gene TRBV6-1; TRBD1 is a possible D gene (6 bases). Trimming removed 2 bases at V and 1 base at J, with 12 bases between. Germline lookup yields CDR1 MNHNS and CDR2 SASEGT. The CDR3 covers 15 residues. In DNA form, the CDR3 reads TGTGCCAGCAGTGAACGAGACGGACAGTCCTACGAGCAGTACTTC. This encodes CASSERDGQSYEQYF.

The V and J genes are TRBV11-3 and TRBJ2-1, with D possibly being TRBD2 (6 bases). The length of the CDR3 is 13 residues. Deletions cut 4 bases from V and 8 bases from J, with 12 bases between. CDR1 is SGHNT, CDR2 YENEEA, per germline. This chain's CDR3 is CASSSRTGDEQFF. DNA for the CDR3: TGTGCCAGCAGCTCCAGGACGGGGGATGAGCAGTTCTTC.

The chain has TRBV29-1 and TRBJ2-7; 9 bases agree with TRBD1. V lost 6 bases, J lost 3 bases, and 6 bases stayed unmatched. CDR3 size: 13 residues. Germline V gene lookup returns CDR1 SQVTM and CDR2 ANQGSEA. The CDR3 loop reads CSVADRGRYEQYF. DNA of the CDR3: TGCAGCGTCGCGGACAGGGGTCGCTACGAGCAGTACTTC.

CDR3 nucleotides: TGTGCCAGCAAGGGACTAGGGTCCTACAATGAGCAGTTCTTC. Protein: CASKGLGSYNEQFF. The V call is TRBV2, the J call TRBJ2-1; 8 nucleotides match TRBD2. The CDR3 is 14 amino acids. From germline, CDR1 is SNHLY and CDR2 FYNNEI. Losses at the gene ends were 7 bases for V and 1 base for J; bases not matched to a gene: 3.

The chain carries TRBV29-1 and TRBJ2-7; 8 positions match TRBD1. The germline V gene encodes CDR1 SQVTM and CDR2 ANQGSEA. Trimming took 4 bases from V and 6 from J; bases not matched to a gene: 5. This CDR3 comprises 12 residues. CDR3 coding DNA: TGCAGCGTTGTTCAGGGGGCCGCCGAGCAGTACTTC. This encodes CSVVQGAAEQYF.

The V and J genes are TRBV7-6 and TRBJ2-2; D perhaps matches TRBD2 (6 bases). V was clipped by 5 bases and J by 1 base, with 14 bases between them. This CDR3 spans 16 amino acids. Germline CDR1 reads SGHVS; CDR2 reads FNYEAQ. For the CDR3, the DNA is TGTGCCAGCAGCCGACGCACTAGCTTGAACACCGGGGAGCTGTTTTTT. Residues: CASSRRTSLNTGELFF.

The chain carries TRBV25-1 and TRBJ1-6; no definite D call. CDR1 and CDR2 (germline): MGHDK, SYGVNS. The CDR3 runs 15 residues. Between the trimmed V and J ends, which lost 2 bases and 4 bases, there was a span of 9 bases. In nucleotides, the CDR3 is TGTGCCAGCAGTGAAAGAGGATTTTATAATTCACCCCTCCACTTT. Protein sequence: CASSERGFYNSPLHF.

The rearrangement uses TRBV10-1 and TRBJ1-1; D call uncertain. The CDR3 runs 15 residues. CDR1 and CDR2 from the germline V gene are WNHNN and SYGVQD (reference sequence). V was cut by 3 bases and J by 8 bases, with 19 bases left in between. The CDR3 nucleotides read TGCGCCAGCAGTGACAACCCACGGTCTTTTAGAGAAGCTTTCTTT. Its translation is CASSDNPRSFREAFF.

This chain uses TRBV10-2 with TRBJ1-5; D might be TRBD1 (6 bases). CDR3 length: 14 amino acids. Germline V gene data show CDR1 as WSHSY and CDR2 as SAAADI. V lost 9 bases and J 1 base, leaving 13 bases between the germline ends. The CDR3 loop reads CASSAGASNQPQHF. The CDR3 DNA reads TGCGCCAGTAGCGCAGGGGCCAGCAATCAGCCCCAGCATTTT.

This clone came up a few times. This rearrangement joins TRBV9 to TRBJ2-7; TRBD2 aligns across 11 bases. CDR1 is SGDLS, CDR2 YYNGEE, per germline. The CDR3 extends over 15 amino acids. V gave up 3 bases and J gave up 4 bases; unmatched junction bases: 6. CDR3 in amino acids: CASSATSGSQYEQYF. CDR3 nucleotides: TGTGCCAGCAGCGCTACTAGCGGGAGTCAGTACGAGCAGTACTTC.

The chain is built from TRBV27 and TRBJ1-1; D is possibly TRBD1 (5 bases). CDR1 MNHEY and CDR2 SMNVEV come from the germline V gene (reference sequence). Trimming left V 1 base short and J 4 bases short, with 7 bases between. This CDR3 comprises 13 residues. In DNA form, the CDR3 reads TGTGCCAGCAGTTTATGGGGCCGCACTGAAGCTTTCTTT. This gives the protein CASSLWGRTEAFF.